Following are 24 T cell receptor beta chains from one sample sequenced in a study of control samples from healthy donors and cancer patients. Produced via immunoSEQ multiplex PCR; TCRdb's table is partial and in-frame only. The table shows 65,000 to 100,000 clones, with around 87% occurring only once. Sequencing used blood. These receptors all come from a man in his forties or fifties in good health.

CDR3 in DNA: TGTGCCAGCAGCTCGCAAGTAATCGTTGGGGGCTGGAACACCGGGGAGCTGTTTTTT. This gives the protein CASSSQVIVGGWNTGELFF. The chain carries TRBV7-3 and TRBJ2-2; a possible D gene is TRBD1 (6 bases). The CDR3 is 19 amino acids. The germline CDR1 and CDR2 sequences are SGHTA and FQGTGA. The V end lost 4 bases, the J end lost 1 base, and 22 bases lay between the germline ends.

This chain joins TRBV5-1 and TRBJ1-2; 7 bases line up with TRBD1. The length of the CDR3 is 15 residues. After removal of 4 bases from V and 1 base from J, the junction contained 7 bases not matched to a gene. The V gene's germline CDR1 is SGHRS and CDR2 YFSETQ. CDR3 protein: CASSPDRAFNYGYTF. The CDR3 nucleotides are TGCGCCAGCAGCCCCGACAGGGCTTTTAACTATGGCTACACCTTC.

The rearrangement uses TRBV4-1 and TRBJ1-4; D is undetermined. CDR3 length: 15 amino acids. In germline, CDR1 is MGHRA, CDR2 YSYEKL. Between the trimmed V and J ends, which lost 4 bases and 8 bases, there was a span of 17 bases. CDR3 DNA: TGCGCCAGCAGCCCGCTTAGAGCCGACGGCGAAAAACTGTTTTTT. Translating gives CASSPLRADGEKLFF.

J is TRBJ1-1 and V is TRBV2, with a possible D match to TRBD1 (5 bases). V shed 8 bases and J shed 2 bases, with 9 bases lying between them. The CDR3 is 12 amino acids. Germline V gene lookup returns CDR1 SNHLY and CDR2 FYNNEI. The CDR3 DNA reads as TGTGCCAGCTCCCAGGGAAACACTGAAGCTTTCTTT. It codes for CASSQGNTEAFF.

This rearrangement joins TRBV6-2 or TRBV6-3 to TRBJ1-3; D not certain. Germline lookup yields CDR1 MNHEY and CDR2 SVGEGT. Trimming stripped 1 base from V and 4 bases from J, with 23 bases between. This CDR3 comprises 19 residues. CDR3 DNA: TGTGCCAGCAGTTACTGGGGTGCTGGCGGGAGAAGCAAAGGAAACACCATATATTTT. This translates into CASSYWGAGGRSKGNTIYF.

Judged by abundance, this clone is medium-sized (0.01 to 0.1%). The V and J genes are TRBV19 and TRBJ2-3; 7 positions agree with TRBD1. The CDR3 is made up of 15 amino acids. With 5 bases clipped from V and 5 bases from J, the junction kept 10 bases outside the gene matches. The germline gives CDR1 LNHDA, CDR2 SQIVND (reference sequence). CDR3 sequence reads: CASSVTTGPGDTQYF. CDR3 DNA: TGTGCCAGTAGTGTAACGACAGGGCCCGGAGATACGCAGTATTTT.

V usage is TRBV7-2 and J usage is TRBJ1-1; no clear D. CDR3 size: 13 residues. Germline loops: CDR1 SGHTA, CDR2 FQGNSA. The ends were cut back, 0 bases at V and 8 bases at J, with 10 bases in the middle. CDR3 sequence reads: CASSLAVAYEAFF. In DNA form, the CDR3 reads TGTGCCAGCAGCTTAGCGGTCGCATACGAAGCTTTCTTT.

The V gene is TRBV27, the J gene TRBJ2-6; D not resolved. The germline V gene has CDR1 MNHEY and CDR2 SMNVEV (reference sequence). The CDR3 loop spans 13 amino acids. Trimming left V 9 bases short and J 4 bases short, with 10 bases between. The CDR3 region is CASRLSGANVLTF. CDR3 bases: TGTGCCAGTAGATTATCCGGGGCCAACGTCCTGACTTTC. The full variable domain, completed using reference TRBV27 and TRBJ2-6, is EAQVTQNPRYLITVTGKKLTVTCSQNMNHEYMSWYRQDPGLGLRQIYYSMNVEVTDKGDVPEGYKVSRKEKRNFPLILESPSPNQTSLYFCASRLSGANVLTFGAGSRLTVL.

The chain joins TRBV19 to TRBJ1-2; D ambiguous. From germline, CDR1 is LNHDA and CDR2 SQIVND (reference sequence). The CDR3 runs 13 residues. V was clipped by 3 bases and J by 3 bases, with 8 bases between them. CDR3 loop: CASSIDGDYGYTF. CDR3 sequence (DNA): TGTGCCAGTAGTATCGACGGAGACTATGGCTACACCTTC.

The gene calls are TRBV6-6 and TRBJ2-3; D may be TRBD2 (6 bases). V lost 6 bases to trimming and J lost 1 base, with 11 bases between them. The V gene's germline CDR1 is MNHNY and CDR2 SVGAGI (reference sequence). This CDR3 comprises 14 residues. The CDR3 loop reads CASSPGGRTDTQYF. Here the CDR3 DNA reads TGTGCCAGCAGCCCCGGGGGACGCACAGATACGCAGTATTTT.

This chain uses TRBV5-1 with TRBJ1-1, with unresolved D. The V end was cut by 4 bases, the J end by 0 bases, with 10 bases between. Per the germline V gene, CDR1 is SGHRS and CDR2 is YFSETQ. The CDR3 loop spans 14 amino acids. The DNA of the CDR3 is TGCGCCAGCAGCGATCGGGGTATGAACACTGAAGCTTTCTTT. It specifies CASSDRGMNTEAFF.

The chain uses TRBV9 and TRBJ1-3, with unresolved D. Trimming left V 3 bases short and J 4 bases short, with 14 bases between. There are 15 residues in the CDR3. Per germline, CDR1 SGDLS and CDR2 YYNGEE. The DNA of the CDR3 is TGTGCCAGCAGCGACAGTGGAACTCCGGGAAACACCATATATTTT. This sequence encodes CASSDSGTPGNTIYF.

V usage is TRBV27 and J usage is TRBJ1-5; 8 positions agree with TRBD1. The CDR3 runs to 15 residues. Germline CDR1 and CDR2: MNHEY and SMNVEV (reference sequence). The V gene end was trimmed by 2 bases and the J gene end by 3 bases; junction bases not matched to a gene: 3. This CDR3 reads CASSLRTGFNQPQHF. The CDR3 DNA reads as TGTGCCAGCAGTTTAAGGACAGGGTTCAATCAGCCCCAGCATTTT.

This chain connects TRBV19 to TRBJ1-2, with a weak D call TRBD1 (5 bases). Between the trimmed V and J ends, which lost 3 bases and 2 bases, there was a span of 10 bases. Per germline, CDR1 LNHDA and CDR2 SQIVND (reference sequence). The CDR3 is 14 amino acids. This CDR3 reads CASSMDTYNYGYTF. Written as DNA, the CDR3 is TGTGCCAGTAGTATGGACACCTACAACTATGGCTACACCTTC.

The chain joins TRBV24-1 to TRBJ2-5, with a possible D match to TRBD2 (6 bases). V shed 10 bases and J shed 2 bases, with 19 bases lying between them. Per the germline V gene, CDR1 is KGHDR and CDR2 is SFDVKD. The CDR3 is 15 residues long. The CDR3 DNA reads TGTGCCACTTCAGACTCGGTGGCGGGACAAGAGACCCAGTACTTC. It yields the protein CATSDSVAGQETQYF.

This chain joins TRBV24-1 and TRBJ1-2; D is perhaps TRBD1 (6 bases). The CDR3 has 13 amino acids. V lost 4 bases and J lost 8, with 13 bases in between. Germline V gives CDR1 KGHDR, CDR2 SFDVKD. The CDR3 protein is CATSEEQGRGYTF. DNA for the CDR3: TGTGCCACCAGTGAGGAACAGGGACGCGGCTACACCTTC.

The table lists this clone with a few counts. The chain employs TRBV11-2 and TRBJ2-1; a possible D gene is TRBD1 (6 bases). V lost 4 bases and J 10 bases, leaving 26 bases between the germline ends. Germline CDR1 and CDR2: SGHAT and FQNNGV. The CDR3 sequence is 17 residues long. The CDR3 here is CASSSSLGTPNEREQFF. As DNA, the CDR3 is TGTGCCAGCAGCTCAAGCCTGGGGACACCGAACGAACGGGAGCAGTTCTTC.

The chain is built from TRBV5-8 and TRBJ1-4; possible D gene TRBD1, 5 bases. Trimming stripped 4 bases from V and 12 bases from J, with 16 bases between. The CDR3 has 13 amino acids. CDR1 and CDR2 from the germline V gene are SGHTS and YDEGEE. In DNA, the CDR3 is TGTGCCAGCAGCCCCAGGGTAACCAGGGAACTGTTTTTT. This codes for CASSPRVTRELFF. Together with reference TRBV5-8 and TRBJ1-4, the CDR3 gives the full variable domain: EAGVTQSPTHLIKTRGQQATLRCSPISGHTSVYWYQQALGLGLQFLLWYDEGEERNRGNFPPRFSGRQFPNYSSELNVNALELEDSALYLCASSPRVTRELFFGSGTQLSVL.

This chain connects TRBV27 to TRBJ1-6, with 7 bases aligning to TRBD1. The CDR3 consists of 14 residues. J was trimmed by 9 bases and V by 3 bases; bases with no gene match: 5. Looked up from germline, CDR1 is MNHEY and CDR2 is SMNVEV (reference sequence). CDR3 bases: TGTGCCAGCAGTTTGGGCCAGGGGGGTTCACCCCTCCACTTT. It is translated as CASSLGQGGSPLHF.

The chain links TRBV7-2 to TRBJ2-2, with TRBD2 identical over 9 bases. CDR3 length: 17 amino acids. From germline, CDR1 is SGHTA and CDR2 FQGNSA. V lost 3 bases and J lost 5; bases outside the gene matches: 10. This CDR3 is CASSFGGSGRYTGELFF. The CDR3 coding sequence is TGTGCCAGCAGCTTCGGCGGGAGCGGGAGGTATACCGGGGAGCTGTTTTTT.

The CDR3 here is CASIPSSGTQETQYF. DNA for the CDR3: TGTGCCAGCATCCCAAGTTCGGGGACCCAAGAGACCCAGTACTTC. The genes are TRBV6-5 and TRBJ2-5; D may be TRBD1 or TRBD2 (5 bases each). V lost 7 bases to trimming and J lost 1 base, with 16 bases between them. The length of the CDR3 is 15 residues. CDR1 is MNHEY, CDR2 SVGAGI, per germline.

V usage is TRBV15 and J usage is TRBJ2-2, with D perhaps TRBD2 (5 bases). V lost 1 base and J 7 bases, leaving 13 bases between the germline ends. The CDR3 covers 15 residues. Germline-derived CDR1 and CDR2 are LNHNV and YYDKDF (reference sequence). The CDR3 region has the DNA TGTGCCACCAGCAGAGTGCAACGGGAAGGCGGGGAGCTGTTTTTT. The encoded protein is CATSRVQREGGELFF.

The chain carries TRBV2 and TRBJ2-3; no firm D call. The V gene lost 3 bases and the J gene lost 6 bases, with 4 bases spanning the gap. Germline-derived CDR1 and CDR2 are SNHLY and FYNNEI. The length of the CDR3 is 11 residues. CDR3 in amino acids: CASSEYDTQYF. CDR3 nucleotide sequence: TGTGCCAGCAGTGAGTACGATACGCAGTATTTT.

The V and J genes are TRBV24-1 and TRBJ1-2; the match to TRBD1 covers 8 bases. Germline CDR1 KGHDR, CDR2 SFDVKD. The CDR3 is 14 amino acids. The V segment lost 6 bases and the J segment 4 bases; nucleotides outside the gene matches: 6. The CDR3 loop reads CATSKGQGPYGYTF. The DNA of the CDR3 is TGTGCCACCAGTAAAGGACAGGGCCCCTATGGCTACACCTTC.